This T cell receptor beta chain was sequenced in a study of regulatory T cells in long-lasting Graves disease. In building TCR beta libraries, iRepertoire HTBI primers were used together with Arm-PCR of CDR3 regions. TCRdb re-analysed the multiplex PCR reads in MiXCR, keeping a single row per CDR3 protein. Of around 340,000 distinct CDR3 sequences listed, about 19% are singletons. Ten or more counts support this clonotype. The antigen is not known. V shed 5 bases and J shed 3 bases, with 16 bases lying between them. The CDR3 covers 15 residues. Time point: persistent/refractory GD, antithyroid drugs over 5 years with positive TRAb. Generation of the TCR library employed RNA extracted from PBMCs. Those enrolled as patients came out of an endocrinology department in Xi'an, China. Overall study results and limits: TRBV28, TRBJ1-2 and TRBJ2-5 were segments that persistent disease favored.

The chain links TRBV12-3 or TRBV12-4 to TRBJ1-1; a weak D match, TRBD1 (5 bases). The sample was peripheral blood mononuclear cells (PBMCs), taken when the disease was refractory, from a patient treated with antithyroid drugs. This TCR was recovered from a female donor with Graves disease. CDR3 nucleotides: TGTGCCAGCAGTATCTCAGGGACCAGGTACACTGAAGCTTTCTTT. Its protein is CASSISGTRYTEAFF.